The present T cell receptor (beta chain) was sequenced within a study of monozygotic twins with inflammatory bowel disease. Regarding the study as a whole: On the inverse Simpson index, IBD patients scored lower for TCRbeta diversity than healthy co-twins. Separate T cell subtypes could not be resolved from one another.

Each CDR3 protein gets one entry in TCRdb, which reprocessed the 5' RACE reads and gives no DNA. The sample includes approximately 390,000 distinct CDR3 sequences. The CDR3 runs 15 residues. The germline V gene has CDR1 KGHSH and CDR2 LQKENI. As concerns this clonotype: Its antigen is as yet unknown.

Sequencing input: blood. The chain recombines TRBV18 with TRBJ1-5; TCRdb selects TRBD1, and the lack of DNA leaves this call unchecked. This receptor was identified in a human donor with ulcerative colitis or Crohn's disease, or a healthy co-twin of an affected twin (not recorded which). The CDR3 loop is CASSPRQVEGQPQHF.